The source of this TCR beta chain is a study of T cells in Graves' hyperthyroidism and ophthalmopathy. Across the study: Before treatment of any kind, peripheral blood was taken at initial diagnosis.

This clonotype was seen a few times. CDR3 length: 11 amino acids. The germline V and J ends were trimmed by 4 bases and 9 bases, with 9 bases remaining between them. Germline V gives CDR1 KGHSH, CDR2 LQKENI. Any patient presenting with uncontrolled infection, other autoimmune disease, pregnancy or lactation was left out. Together with thyroid ultrasound, orbital computed tomography, serum thyroxine and TRAb, clinical symptoms were used for diagnoses. A 10 ml volume of fresh peripheral blood provided the PBMCs. Amplification of TCR beta CDR3 regions was performed using RNA transcripts as template. The TCR CDR3 was amplified in a first-round RT-PCR using the HTBI primer set. A single record per CDR3 protein comes from TCRdb applying MiXCR to the multiplex PCR reads. The table has roughly 170,000 distinct CDR3 sequences, approximately 17% seen once.

The chain combines TRBV18 with TRBJ1-1; tentative D call: TRBD1 (6 bases). The source material was blood. This sequence originates from a woman in her forties or fifties with Graves' hyperthyroidism. CDR3: CASSRQDQAFF. CDR3 bases: TGTGCCAGCTCACGACAGGACCAAGCTTTCTTT.